This T cell receptor (beta chain) was found in a study of beta chain features in type 1 diabetes. Study-level results: Compared to healthy donors, patients appeared to have naive, central memory and Treg TCRB repertoires that were more alike. Within each of all four CD4+ subsets, Type 1 diabetes patients had TCRB CDR3s that were moderately but significantly shorter. Shorter templates may be favored by PCR, equally so in patients and controls. Patients with type 1 diabetes showed fewer VDJ junction insertions and more deletions.

Donors contributed one heparinised blood draw apiece, averaging roughly 100 mL. CDR1 MRHNA and CDR2 SNTAGT come from the germline V gene. The V gene lost 8 bases and the J gene lost 0 bases, with 12 bases spanning the gap. The CDR3 has 14 residues. Expressed TCRB transcripts were sequenced because the entire RNA isolate underwent reverse transcription. Libraries were prepared by immunoSEQ multiplex PCR; TCRdb keeps only in-frame clonotypes and omits some of them. The table includes 300,000 to 450,000 clones, around 10% detected once. The sample holds a few counts of this clone. Antigen specificity is unknown.

This clonotype was obtained from a man aged 25 to 45 with type 1 diabetes. V is TRBV6-4 and J is TRBJ2-3; no firm D call. The sequenced material came from central memory CD4+ T cells from blood. CDR3 sequence (DNA): TGTGCCAGCTCCATTGGGCTAAGCACAGATACGCAGTATTTT. This translates into CASSIGLSTDTQYF.